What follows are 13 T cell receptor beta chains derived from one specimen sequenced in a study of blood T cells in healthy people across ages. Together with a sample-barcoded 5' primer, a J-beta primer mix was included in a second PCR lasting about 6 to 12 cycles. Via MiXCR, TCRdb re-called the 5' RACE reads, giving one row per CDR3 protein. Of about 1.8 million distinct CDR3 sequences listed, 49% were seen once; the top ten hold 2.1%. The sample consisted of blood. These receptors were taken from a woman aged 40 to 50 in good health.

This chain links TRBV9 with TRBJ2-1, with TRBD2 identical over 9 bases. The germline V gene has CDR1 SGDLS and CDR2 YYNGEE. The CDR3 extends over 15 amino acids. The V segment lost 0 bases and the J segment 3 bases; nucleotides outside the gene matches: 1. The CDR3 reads CASSVGTSVYNEQFF. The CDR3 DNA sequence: TGTGCCAGCAGCGTAGGGACTAGCGTCTACAATGAGCAGTTCTTC.

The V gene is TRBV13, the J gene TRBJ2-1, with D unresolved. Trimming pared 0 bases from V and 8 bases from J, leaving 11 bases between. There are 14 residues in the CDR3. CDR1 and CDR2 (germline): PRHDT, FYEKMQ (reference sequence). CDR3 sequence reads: CASSLGTGRYEQFF. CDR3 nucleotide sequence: TGTGCCAGCAGCTTAGGGACTGGCCGTTATGAGCAGTTCTTC.

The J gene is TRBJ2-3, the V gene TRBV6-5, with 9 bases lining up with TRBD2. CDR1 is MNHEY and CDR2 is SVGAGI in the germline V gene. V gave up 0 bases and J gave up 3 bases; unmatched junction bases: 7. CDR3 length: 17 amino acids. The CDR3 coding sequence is TGTGCCAGCAGTTACTCTATACTAGCGGGCAAGACAGATACGCAGTATTTT. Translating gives CASSYSILAGKTDTQYF.

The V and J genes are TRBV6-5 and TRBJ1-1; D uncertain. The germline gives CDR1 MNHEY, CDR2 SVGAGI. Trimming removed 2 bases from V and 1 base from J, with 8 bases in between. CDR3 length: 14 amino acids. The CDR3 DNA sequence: TGTGCCAGCAGTTACGGTCGGGCGAACACTGAAGCTTTCTTT. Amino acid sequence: CASSYGRANTEAFF.

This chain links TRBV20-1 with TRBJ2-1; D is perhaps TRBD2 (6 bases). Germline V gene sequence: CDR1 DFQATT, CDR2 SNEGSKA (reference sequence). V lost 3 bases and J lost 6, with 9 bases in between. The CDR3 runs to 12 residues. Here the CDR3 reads CSASGDSNEQFF. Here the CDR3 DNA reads TGCAGTGCTAGTGGGGACTCCAATGAGCAGTTCTTC.

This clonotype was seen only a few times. The CDR3 bases are TGCGCCAGCAGCCAGGCGCCCCCGGAGACCCAGTACTTC. Protein: CASSQAPPETQYF. The chain recombines TRBV4-1 with TRBJ2-5; D remains ambiguous. The V end lost 3 bases, the J end lost 5 bases, and 10 bases lay between the germline ends. CDR1 MGHRA and CDR2 YSYEKL come from the germline V gene. The CDR3 spans 13 residues.

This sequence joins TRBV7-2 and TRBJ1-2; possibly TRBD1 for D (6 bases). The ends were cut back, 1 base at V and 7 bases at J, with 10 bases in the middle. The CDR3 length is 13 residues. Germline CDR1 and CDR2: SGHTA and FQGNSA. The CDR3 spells CASSLEAGVGYTF. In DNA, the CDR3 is TGTGCCAGCAGCTTAGAGGCAGGGGTTGGCTACACCTTC.

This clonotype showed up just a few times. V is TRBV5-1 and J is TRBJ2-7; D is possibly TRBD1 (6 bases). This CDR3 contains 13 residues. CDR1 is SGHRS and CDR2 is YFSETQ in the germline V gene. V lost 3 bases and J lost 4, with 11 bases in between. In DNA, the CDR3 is TGCGCCAGCAGCTCCCAAAGGGGGTACGAGCAGTACTTC. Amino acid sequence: CASSSQRGYEQYF.

The CDR3 sequence: CSARDLDESGANVLTF. CDR3 bases: TGCAGTGCTAGAGATCTCGATGAATCTGGGGCCAACGTCCTGACTTTC. The V call is TRBV20-1, the J call TRBJ2-6; D uncertain. This CDR3 comprises 16 residues. Germline CDR1 and CDR2: DFQATT and SNEGSKA (reference sequence). The ends were cut back, 0 bases at V and 1 base at J, with 10 bases in the middle.

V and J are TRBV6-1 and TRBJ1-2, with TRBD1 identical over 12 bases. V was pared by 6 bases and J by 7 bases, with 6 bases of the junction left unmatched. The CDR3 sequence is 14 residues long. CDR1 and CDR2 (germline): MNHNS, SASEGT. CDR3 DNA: TGTGCCAGCAGCACGGGACAGGGGGCGATTGGCTACACCTTC. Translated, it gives CASSTGQGAIGYTF.

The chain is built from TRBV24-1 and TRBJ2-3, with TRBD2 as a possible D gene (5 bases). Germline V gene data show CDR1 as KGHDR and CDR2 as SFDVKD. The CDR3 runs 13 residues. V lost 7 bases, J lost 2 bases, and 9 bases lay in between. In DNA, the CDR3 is TGTGCCACCAGGGGAGACCCCACAGATACGCAGTATTTT. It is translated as CATRGDPTDTQYF.

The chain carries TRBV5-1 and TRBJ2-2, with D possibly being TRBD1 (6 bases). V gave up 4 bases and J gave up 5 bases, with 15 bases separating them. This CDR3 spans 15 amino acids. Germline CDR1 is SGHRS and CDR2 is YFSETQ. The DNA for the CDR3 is TGCGCCAGCAGCACCCGGGACACGGTTACCGGGGAGCTGTTTTTT. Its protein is CASSTRDTVTGELFF.

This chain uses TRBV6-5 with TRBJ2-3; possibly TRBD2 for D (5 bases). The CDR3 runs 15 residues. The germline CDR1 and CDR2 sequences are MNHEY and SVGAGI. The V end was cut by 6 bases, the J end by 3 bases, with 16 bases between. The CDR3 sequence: CASRYTSGLTDTQYF. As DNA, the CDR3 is TGTGCCAGCAGATACACTAGTGGTTTGACAGATACGCAGTATTTT.